This T cell receptor beta chain was captured by sequencing in a study of cytomegalovirus exposure and HLA in healthy donors. Looked up from germline, CDR1 is SEHNR and CDR2 is FQNEAQ (reference sequence). The CDR3 extends over 14 amino acids. General study results and limits: An analysis was carried out later, and it reportedly showed fewer N-insertions in an Asian-associated ancestry cluster than the roughly 700-donor mean.

In regard to this clone: What it recognizes is unknown. An end of the junction differs from the germline gene, which may be a read error.

A multiplex PCR was run with 60 Vbeta primers and 13 Jbeta primers. TCRdb's table, derived via immunoSEQ multiplex PCR, lists solely in-frame clones and lacks some. The sample contains fewer than 100,000 clones, roughly three quarters of which appear only once. Sequenced sample: PBMCs. This chain connects TRBV7-9 to TRBJ2-7; a possible D gene is TRBD2 (6 bases). The clonotype was recovered from a man aged 40-50 years in good health and CMV-seronegative. The CDR3 here is CSSSPGLLFYEQYF. The CDR3 bases are TGTTCCAGCAGCCCGGGACTTCTTTTCTACGAGCAGTACTTC.